This T cell receptor beta chain came from a study of response to subunit inactivated influenza vaccine. The study, taken as a whole, reports: It was the authors' suggestion that each seasonal influenza vaccination recruits few new T cells.

TCRdb re-derived calls from the RT-PCR reads in MiXCR, one entry per CDR3 protein. The sample shows 710,000 or so distinct CDR3 sequences, approximately 15% of them seen only once. The germline V and J ends were trimmed by 0 bases and 0 bases, with 9 bases remaining between them. Germline CDR1 and CDR2: SGHNT and YYREEE (reference sequence). There are 16 residues in the CDR3. This clonotype was detected only a few times. As yet, its antigen is unknown. The rearrangement links TRBV5-4 to TRBJ2-2, with unresolved D. The source material was PBMCs from blood, sampled 11 to 12 days after vaccination. The receptor comes from a man aged 45-65 years who received an inactivated influenza vaccine. CDR3 protein: CASSLVGQTNTGELFF. The CDR3 DNA reads TGTGCCAGCAGCTTGGTAGGTCAGACGAACACCGGGGAGCTGTTTTTT.